This T cell receptor beta chain was recovered during a study of CD8 T cells in Susac syndrome. Study-wide points: The total CD8+ repertoires yielded 15 to 20 Susac-specific public clones and the CD8+ TEMRA repertoires yielded roughly five. The study conceded that relatively few individuals underwent its TCR sequencing and HLA analysis.

About this clonotype: Its antigen is unidentified.

The CDR3 length is 15 residues. The germline V gene has CDR1 MDHEN and CDR2 SYDVKM. Trimming pared 0 bases from V and 1 base from J, leaving 7 bases between. Random hexamers served to reverse transcribe roughly 0.5 to 1 ug RNA. Amplification of TCR beta CDR3 across 54 Vbeta and 13 Jbeta was performed with immunoSEQ multiplex PCR. TCRdb ran MiXCR on the immunoSEQ multiplex PCR reads and lists one entry per CDR3 protein. Here the sample spans some 200,000 distinct CDR3 sequences, roughly 94% being singletons. The sequence came from a human donor with Susac syndrome. Input material: CD8+ T cells from PBMCs. The chain employs TRBV28 and TRBJ1-5, with D unclear. Written as DNA, the CDR3 is TGTGCCAGCAGTTTATGGACGGGGAGCAATCAGCCCCAGCATTTT. Translated: CASSLWTGSNQPQHF.